This T cell receptor (beta chain) comes out of a study of blood T cell repertoires in COVID-19. Study context: Acute-phase and convalescent COVID-19 samples originated in the United States, Italy and Spain. T cells, B-cell-depleted T cells, or PBMCs provided the cDNA or gDNA that served as material.

Original methodology: Amplifying reference gene primers gave estimates of nucleated cell counts. Here immunoSEQ multiplex PCR was the method, and the copy in TCRdb shows in-frame clones only, minus some. The D gene and trimming were derived from the DNA, and the V and J assignments and clone size from that table. The data contain some 110,000 clones, just over 90% of them seen just once; the ten biggest clones take up approximately 1.9%. V was trimmed by 1 base and J by 8 bases, leaving 9 bases between them. The CDR3 sequence is 14 residues long. The germline V gene encodes CDR1 SGHTA and CDR2 FQGNSA.

V gene TRBV7-2 combines with J gene TRBJ1-6, with D perhaps matching TRBD1 (6 bases). Sequences were obtained from peripheral blood. This sequence was found in a human donor with active COVID-19. The donor label of this sample is uncertain. For the CDR3, the DNA is TGTGCCAGCAGCTTAGGGGACACTCATTCACCCCTCCACTTT. Its protein is CASSLGDTHSPLHF.